The table lists the clone carrying this T cell receptor beta chain with many counts. Its antigen remains unidentified. This entry comes from a study of T cells after yellow fever vaccination. Whole-study findings and limits: Weaker, the secondary response peaked sooner, at day 5 versus 15.

One entry per CDR3 protein results from TCRdb running MiXCR on the 5' RACE reads. The sample has roughly 150,000 distinct CDR3 sequences, over 7% seen once; the top ten hold about 0.73%. V dropped 0 bases and J dropped 2; count of bases not matched to a gene: 2. Germline V gene sequence: CDR1 SQVTM, CDR2 ANQGSEA. This CDR3 contains 14 residues. Sequenced material: CD4+ T cells sorted from PBMCs, taken 5 days after the yellow fever booster vaccination. The chain uses TRBV29-1 and TRBJ2-3; TRBD1 matches 7 bases. The source of this sequence is a man between 25 and 39 years old who received the YFV17D yellow fever vaccine. The CDR3 DNA sequence: TGCAGCGTTGAAGACAGGGGGAACACAGATACGCAGTATTTT. Translation: CSVEDRGNTDTQYF.